This TCR beta chain was captured by sequencing in a study of cytomegalovirus exposure and HLA in healthy donors. Study-wide background: Among approximately 400 genotyped donors, around 80% fell in the Caucasian-associated ancestry cluster.

The PCR used 60 Vbeta and 13 Jbeta primers. The assay was immunoSEQ multiplex PCR, and TCRdb's table has in-frame clones only and misses some. The sample lists some 110,000 clones; 78% were seen once. Study-level findings and limits: Some TCR beta chains (164 of them) were listed as cytomegalovirus-associated. Later analysis identified a missense DCLRE1C variant that was linked to TCR beta V- and J-gene trimming. Accounts indicate the classifier identified cytomegalovirus status with strong specificity and sensitivity.

Trimming pared 6 bases from V and 7 bases from J, leaving 19 bases between. Germline assignment: CDR1 LNHDA and CDR2 SQIVND (reference sequence). The CDR3 loop spans 15 amino acids. Worth noting for this clone: Antigen: not known.

The chain has TRBV19 and TRBJ2-1; weak D call: TRBD1 (6 bases). The TCR sequence derives from a woman aged 40 to 50 in good health and CMV-seronegative. The sequencing input was PBMCs. CDR3 in amino acids: CASRALGDRPNEQFF. In DNA form, the CDR3 reads TGTGCCAGTAGGGCCCTAGGTGACAGGCCGAATGAGCAGTTCTTC. The variable domain in full, completed from reference TRBV19 and TRBJ2-1, reads DGGITQSPKYLFRKEGQNVTLSCEQNLNHDAMYWYRQDPGQGLRLIYYSQIVNDFQKGDIAEGYSVSREKKESFPLTVTSAQKNPTAFYLCASRALGDRPNEQFFGPGTRLTVL.